This T cell receptor (beta chain) was profiled in a study of T cells after yellow fever vaccination. Findings and caveats of the study: Few clonotypes appeared in both CD4 and CD8 compartments. Weaker, the secondary response had a peak occurring faster, on day 5 versus 15.

TCR cDNA, made by 5'RACE template switching, carried an added universal primer site and UMIs. TCRdb itself ran the 5' RACE reads through MiXCR, one entry per CDR3 protein. The top ten hold around 24% of the sample, which has about 340,000 distinct CDR3 sequences, 3% to 4.5% seen once. On this clonotype itself: The target antigen is unknown.

From germline, CDR1 is SGDLS and CDR2 YYNGEE. Trimming pared 7 bases from V and 3 bases from J, leaving 5 bases between. The length of the CDR3 is 11 residues. The J gene is TRBJ1-3, the V gene TRBV9; D ambiguous. This specimen was PBMCs, taken 5 days after the yellow fever booster vaccination. This TCR was sampled from a man aged 18 to 29 who received the YFV17D yellow fever vaccine. The CDR3 DNA sequence: TGTGCCAGCGGCTTTGGAAACACCATATATTTT. It codes for CASGFGNTIYF.